This T cell receptor (beta chain) was recovered during a study of beta chain features in type 1 diabetes. Trimming cost V 6 bases and J 0 bases, with 18 bases left between them. The CDR3 spans 17 residues. The germline CDR1 and CDR2 sequences are SNHLY and FYNNEI. All of the isolated RNA was reverse transcribed, so expressed TCRB transcripts were sequenced. Clones were sequenced by immunoSEQ multiplex PCR, and TCRdb holds only the in-frame ones, with some missing. This sample has roughly 230,000 clones, with 9.6% found just once. The chain uses TRBV2 and TRBJ2-4; the D is unclear. The sequence came from a woman aged 18-29 years in good health. The sequencing input was naive CD4+ T cells from blood. The CDR3 loop reads CASRGSPMIGAKNIQYF. CDR3 sequence (DNA): TGTGCCAGCAGGGGCAGCCCGATGATCGGAGCCAAAAACATTCAGTACTTC.